This T cell receptor beta chain is from a study of T cell responses to AZD1222 COVID-19 vaccine. Here immunoSEQ multiplex PCR was the method, and the copy in TCRdb shows in-frame clones only, minus some. The sample shows under 150,000 clones, around nine tenths of them seen only once. Investigators merged groups given second doses at roughly 4 or roughly 12 weeks. The V segment lost 1 base and the J segment 7 bases; nucleotides outside the gene matches: 3. Per germline, CDR1 LGHNA and CDR2 YSLEER. This CDR3 region has 14 residues. This specimen was peripheral blood, taken 28 days after the second AZD1222 dose. This chain links TRBV4-3 with TRBJ1-4, with 7 nucleotides matching TRBD1. The clonotype comes from an adult who received the AZD1222 COVID-19 vaccine. The CDR3 sequence is CASSQAGTAEKLFF. CDR3 coding DNA: TGCGCCAGCAGCCAAGCCGGGACAGCTGAAAAACTGTTTTTT.